This T cell receptor (beta chain) was identified in a study of post-analysis software for immune sequencing data. Looking at the study overall: The disease courses spanned relapsing-remitting, secondary progressive and progressive-relapsing forms of multiple sclerosis.

The V gene lost 7 bases and the J gene lost 1 base, with 12 bases spanning the gap. The CDR3 contains 14 residues. This clonotype occurred once. Antigen: not known. Prepared libraries of TCR beta cDNA carried unique molecular identifiers. There were roughly 0.85 to 11 million T cells, and 510,000 or so cDNA molecules came from them. TCRdb recomputed calls from the PCR reads with MiXCR, one row per CDR3 protein. The sample contains about 810,000 distinct CDR3 sequences, approximately 50% of which appear only once. Broader study findings: Versus controls, multiple sclerosis patients showed significantly lower diversity (normalized Chao1). When patients were compared with controls, about 5 TRBV segments were more frequent, TRBV5-6, TRBV5-1 and TRBV20-1 among them. Those samples that were prepared in the same batch co-clustered strongly by F measure.

This clonotype was sampled from a girl aged 10 to 17 with multiple sclerosis. V usage is TRBV12-3 or TRBV12-4 and J usage is TRBJ2-3; D might be TRBD1 or TRBD2, each matching 5 bases. Sequencing was carried out using blood. CDR3 in amino acids: CASIEGRRTDTQYF. As DNA, the CDR3 is TGTGCCAGCATTGAGGGGCGCCGCACAGATACGCAGTATTTT.